The T cell receptor (beta chain) described here comes from a study of early T cells in non-severe SARS-CoV-2 infection. Study-wide context: It was bulk RNA from unsorted whole blood that was sequenced, and the chains were unpaired.

The CDR3 totals 14 residues. Germline CDR1 is MNHEY and CDR2 is SVGEGT. With 6 bases removed from V and 3 bases from J, the gap between germline ends came to 15 bases. Individually, cDNA molecules had unique molecular identifiers attached to them. A single record per CDR3 protein comes from TCRdb applying MiXCR to the 5' RACE reads. Altogether 99,000 or so distinct CDR3 sequences are present, approximately 16% being singletons, with the ten largest covering roughly 1.3%. For this clonotype: Its antigen is not known.

Broader study findings: Private and CD4 specificities were missed by VDJdb matching, skewed to anti-spike CD8.

The sequenced material came from whole blood. This clonotype was sampled from an adult who was a healthcare worker with PCR-confirmed SARS-CoV-2 infection or an uninfected control (not recorded which). V gene TRBV6-2 or TRBV6-3 combines with J gene TRBJ2-7; possible D gene TRBD2, 6 bases. CDR3 region: CASRVASADYEQYF. CDR3 sequence (DNA): TGTGCCAGCAGGGTGGCTAGCGCTGACTACGAGCAGTACTTC.